This entry lists 18 T cell receptor beta chains sequenced from one sample in a study of T cell changes during pregnancy in multiple sclerosis. Libraries were prepared by immunoSEQ multiplex PCR; TCRdb keeps only in-frame clonotypes and omits some of them. The table records about 77,000 clones, roughly 91% of them present only once. Source: peripheral blood, taken after pregnancy. Receptors originate from a female donor in good health, enrolled as a control in a pregnancy study.

The chain employs TRBV7-2 and TRBJ2-4; tentatively, D is TRBD2 (6 bases). Germline CDR1 and CDR2: SGHTA and FQGNSA. The CDR3 contains 12 residues. V lost 9 bases and J lost 8, with 14 bases in between. In DNA, the CDR3 is TGTGCCAGTACGGGGGAATCCTACATTCAGTACTTC. It translates to CASTGESYIQYF.

J is TRBJ1-3 and V is TRBV21-1. TRBV21-1 is termed a pseudogene. CDR3 length: 18 residues. The CDR3 reads CASSKALYGGISGNTIYF. Written as DNA, the CDR3 is TGTGCCAGCAGCAAAGCGCTTTATGGGGGGATCTCTGGAAACACCATATATTTT.

CDR3 region: CASSFGGISGNTIYF. The CDR3, as DNA: TGTGCCAGCAGTTTCGGGGGTATCTCTGGAAACACCATATATTTT. The J gene is TRBJ1-3, the V gene TRBV6-5; possible D gene TRBD1, 5 bases. The CDR3 covers 15 residues. V lost 4 bases, J lost 0 bases, and 10 bases lay in between. The V gene's germline CDR1 is MNHEY and CDR2 SVGAGI.

The rearrangement joins TRBV11-2 to TRBJ2-5; 13 positions agree with TRBD2. CDR1 and CDR2 (germline): SGHAT, FQNNGV. The CDR3 contains 18 residues. The trim removed 1 base at V and 4 bases at J, leaving 9 bases unmatched. The CDR3 loop is CASSLVRTSGGALETQYF. DNA for the CDR3: TGTGCCAGCAGCTTAGTCCGCACTAGCGGGGGGGCCCTAGAGACCCAGTACTTC.

V is TRBV7-2 and J is TRBJ2-7; 10 bases are shared with TRBD2. Germline CDR1 reads SGHTA; CDR2 reads FQGNSA. The length of the CDR3 is 16 residues. The J segment lost 6 bases and the V segment lost 2 bases, leaving 10 bases of the junction unmatched. The CDR3 reads CASSLRAGGNPGEQYF. In DNA, the CDR3 is TGTGCCAGCAGCTTACGAGCGGGAGGGAACCCTGGCGAGCAGTACTTC.

V usage is TRBV15 and J usage is TRBJ2-7; D may be TRBD2 (6 bases). This CDR3 has 15 amino acids. The germline CDR1 and CDR2 sequences are LNHNV and YYDKDF (reference sequence). V lost 2 bases and J 7 bases, leaving 18 bases between the germline ends. CDR3 nucleotide sequence: TGTGCCACCAGCAGACTGATCCGGGACGGGAGTGAGCAGTACTTC. Amino acid sequence: CATSRLIRDGSEQYF.

The V call is TRBV15, the J call TRBJ1-3, with D tentatively TRBD1 (6 bases). The CDR3 consists of 18 residues. Germline values: CDR1 LNHNV, CDR2 YYDKDF (reference sequence). Trimming took 8 bases from V and 0 from J, leaving 23 bases between them. CDR3 nucleotides: TGTGCCACCCGACCTGTGGACAGCCTCATTACCTCTGGAAACACCATATATTTT. This gives the protein CATRPVDSLITSGNTIYF.

The chain combines TRBV10-3 with TRBJ2-3, with no clear D. With 4 bases removed from V and 3 bases from J, the gap between germline ends came to 5 bases. Germline values: CDR1 ENHRY, CDR2 SYGVKD. CDR3 length: 12 amino acids. The CDR3 sequence: CAISGGTDTQYF. Written as DNA, the CDR3 is TGTGCCATCAGTGGAGGTACAGATACGCAGTATTTT.

The chain couples TRBV10-1 to TRBJ2-1; the match to TRBD2 covers 11 bases. The CDR3 runs 15 residues. J lost 3 bases, V lost 5 bases, and 3 bases had no gene match. Looked up from germline, CDR1 is WNHNN and CDR2 is SYGVQD (reference sequence). DNA of the CDR3: TGCGCCAGCAGTCCTCTAGCGGGGGGCTACAATGAGCAGTTCTTC. Translated, it gives CASSPLAGGYNEQFF.

The genes are TRBV2 and TRBJ2-3; weak D call: TRBD1 (6 bases). Germline loops: CDR1 SNHLY, CDR2 FYNNEI. CDR3 length equals 15 residues. The V end was cut by 6 bases, the J end by 0 bases, with 13 bases between. The CDR3 DNA sequence: TGTGCCAGCAGCGCGGACAGTCCTAGCACAGATACGCAGTATTTT. The encoded protein is CASSADSPSTDTQYF.

The sample holds a few counts of this clone. This chain uses TRBV28 with TRBJ1-2; a weak D match, TRBD1 (5 bases). Germline V gene lookup returns CDR1 MDHEN and CDR2 SYDVKM. The V end was cut by 6 bases, the J end by 0 bases, with 8 bases between. The CDR3 is made up of 13 amino acids. The CDR3 bases are TGTGCCAGCAGACGACAGACTAACTATGGCTACACCTTC. This translates into CASRRQTNYGYTF.

Concerning this clone: Other DNA variants within this sample encode the same CDR3. The chain is built from TRBV10-3 and TRBJ2-7; D gene unclear. Trimming pared 4 bases from V and 3 bases from J, leaving 4 bases between. The germline V gene has CDR1 ENHRY and CDR2 SYGVKD. The CDR3 has 11 residues. The CDR3 DNA reads TGTGCCATCAGTGTTAACTACGAGCAGTACTTC. This codes for CAISVNYEQYF.

The genes are TRBV27 and TRBJ1-5; D uncertain. V lost 3 bases and J 1 base, leaving 7 bases between the germline ends. CDR1 is MNHEY and CDR2 is SMNVEV in the germline V gene (reference sequence). CDR3 length equals 14 residues. The CDR3 nucleotides read TGTGCCAGCAGTTTTGGCCAAAGCAATCAGCCCCAGCATTTT. It encodes CASSFGQSNQPQHF.

The rearrangement uses TRBV29-1 and TRBJ2-3; the D gene is possibly TRBD1 (6 bases). This CDR3 spans 13 amino acids. Germline-derived CDR1 and CDR2 are SQVTM and ANQGSEA. V was trimmed by 5 bases and J by 5 bases, leaving 14 bases between them. CDR3 DNA: TGCAGCGTTCGGGCAGGGGTGGGAGATACGCAGTATTTT. The encoded protein is CSVRAGVGDTQYF.

The chain carries TRBV7-2 and TRBJ2-1; D not resolved. Between the trimmed V and J ends, which lost 5 bases and 9 bases, there was a span of 11 bases. The CDR3 contains 12 residues. Germline loops: CDR1 SGHTA, CDR2 FQGNSA. The CDR3 nucleotides read TGTGCCAGCAGCACTTTTTCGGGTGAGCAGTTCTTC. Its protein is CASSTFSGEQFF.

This chain links TRBV19 with TRBJ1-5, with a tentative D call TRBD1 (6 bases). The CDR3 loop spans 14 amino acids. Germline CDR1 reads LNHDA; CDR2 reads SQIVND (reference sequence). V lost 10 bases, J lost 2 bases, and 15 bases lay in between. This chain's CDR3 is CATKPGGGNQPQHF. The DNA of the CDR3 is TGTGCCACCAAACCGGGGGGCGGCAATCAGCCCCAGCATTTT.

The V call is TRBV19, the J call TRBJ2-1; 9 positions agree with TRBD1. CDR1 and CDR2 (germline): LNHDA, SQIVND (reference sequence). The CDR3 has 13 amino acids. V shed 3 bases and J 7 bases; nucleotides not matched to a gene: 1. CDR3 region: CASSMGQGNEQFF. In DNA form, the CDR3 reads TGTGCCAGTAGTATGGGACAGGGAAATGAGCAGTTCTTC.

This clone was detected only once. The chain joins TRBV9 to TRBJ1-1; D call uncertain. The CDR3 consists of 16 residues. From germline, CDR1 is SGDLS and CDR2 YYNGEE. Trimming pared 0 bases from V and 4 bases from J, leaving 16 bases between. The CDR3 DNA follows: TGTGCCAGCAGCGTAGTTGAATTCTCGGGAGTCACTGAAGCTTTCTTT. Encoded protein: CASSVVEFSGVTEAFF.